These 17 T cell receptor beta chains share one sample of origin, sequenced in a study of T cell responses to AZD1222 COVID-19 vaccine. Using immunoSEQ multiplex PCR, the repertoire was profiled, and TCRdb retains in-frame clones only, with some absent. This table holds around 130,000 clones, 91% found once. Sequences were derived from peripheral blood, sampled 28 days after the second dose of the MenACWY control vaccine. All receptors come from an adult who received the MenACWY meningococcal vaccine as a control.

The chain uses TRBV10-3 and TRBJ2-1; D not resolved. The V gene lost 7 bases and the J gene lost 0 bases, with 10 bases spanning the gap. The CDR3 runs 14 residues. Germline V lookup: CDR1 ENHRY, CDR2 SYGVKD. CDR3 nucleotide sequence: TGTGCCATCACGGGTGGACCCTCCTACAATGAGCAGTTCTTC. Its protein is CAITGGPSYNEQFF.

CDR3 sequence (DNA): TGCGCCAGCAGCTACTCCGGGACTAGGGTCCAAGAGACCCAGTACTTC. It yields the protein CASSYSGTRVQETQYF. This chain joins TRBV5-1 and TRBJ2-5, with 8 bases identical to TRBD2. CDR3 length: 16 residues. V dropped 3 bases and J dropped 1; count of bases not matched to a gene: 8. CDR1 is SGHRS, CDR2 YFSETQ, per germline.

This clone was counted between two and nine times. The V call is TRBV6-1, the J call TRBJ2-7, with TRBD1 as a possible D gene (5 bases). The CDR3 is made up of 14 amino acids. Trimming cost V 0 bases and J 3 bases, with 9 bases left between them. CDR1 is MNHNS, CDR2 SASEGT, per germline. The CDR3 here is CASSEAQGIYEQYF. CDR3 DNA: TGTGCCAGCAGTGAAGCGCAGGGTATCTACGAGCAGTACTTC.

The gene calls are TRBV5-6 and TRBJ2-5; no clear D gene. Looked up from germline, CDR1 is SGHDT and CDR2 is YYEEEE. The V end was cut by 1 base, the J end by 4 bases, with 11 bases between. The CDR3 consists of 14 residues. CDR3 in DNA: TGTGCCAGCAGCTTGCCAGGCTTAGGAGAGACCCAGTACTTC. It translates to CASSLPGLGETQYF.

CDR3 sequence: CATSDVSRGEQYF. CDR3 sequence (DNA): TGTGCCACCAGTGACGTGAGTAGGGGCGAGCAGTACTTC. V usage is TRBV24-1 and J usage is TRBJ2-7, with D perhaps TRBD1 (5 bases). Germline V gene lookup returns CDR1 KGHDR and CDR2 SFDVKD. Trimming removed 4 bases from V and 6 bases from J, with 12 bases in between. The CDR3 contains 13 residues.

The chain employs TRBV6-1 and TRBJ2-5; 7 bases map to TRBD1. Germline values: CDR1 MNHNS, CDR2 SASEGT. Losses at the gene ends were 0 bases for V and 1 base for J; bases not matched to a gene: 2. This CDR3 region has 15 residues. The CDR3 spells CASSEARTGQETQYF. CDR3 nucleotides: TGTGCCAGCAGTGAAGCGCGGACAGGCCAAGAGACCCAGTACTTC.

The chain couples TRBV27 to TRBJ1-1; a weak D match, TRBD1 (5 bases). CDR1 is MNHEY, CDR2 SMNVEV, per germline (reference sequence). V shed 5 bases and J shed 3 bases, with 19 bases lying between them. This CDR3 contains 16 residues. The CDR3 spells CASSPKTVGGYTEAFF. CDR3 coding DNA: TGTGCCAGCAGTCCGAAGACAGTTGGTGGGTACACTGAAGCTTTCTTT.

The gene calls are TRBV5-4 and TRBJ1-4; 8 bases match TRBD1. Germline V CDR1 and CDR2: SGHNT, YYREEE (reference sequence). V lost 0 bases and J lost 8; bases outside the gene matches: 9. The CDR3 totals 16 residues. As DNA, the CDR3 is TGTGCCAGCAGCTTGGGTAGCGGGACAGGTCGCGAAAAACTGTTTTTT. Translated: CASSLGSGTGREKLFF.

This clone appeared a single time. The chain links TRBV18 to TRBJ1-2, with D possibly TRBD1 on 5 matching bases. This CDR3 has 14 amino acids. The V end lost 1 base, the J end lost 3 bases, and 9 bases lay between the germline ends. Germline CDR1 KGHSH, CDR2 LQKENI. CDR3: CASSPRAGDYGYTF. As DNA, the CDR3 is TGTGCCAGCTCACCACGGGCGGGGGACTATGGCTACACCTTC.

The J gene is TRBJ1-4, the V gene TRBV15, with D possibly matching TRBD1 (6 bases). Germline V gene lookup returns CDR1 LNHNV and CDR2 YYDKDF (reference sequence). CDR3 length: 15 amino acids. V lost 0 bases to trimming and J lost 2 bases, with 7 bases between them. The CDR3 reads CATSRDRGTNEKLFF. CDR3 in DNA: TGTGCCACCAGCAGAGATAGGGGGACTAATGAAAAACTGTTTTTT.

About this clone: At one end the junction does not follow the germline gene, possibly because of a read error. CDR3 protein: CASSLDGLLGYTF. The CDR3 DNA is TGTGCCAGCAGTTTAGACGGCCTGCTGGGCTACACCTTC. The chain is built from TRBV7-2 and TRBJ1-2, with D hard to call. The germline V gene has CDR1 SGHTA and CDR2 FQGNSA. CDR3 length: 13 amino acids.

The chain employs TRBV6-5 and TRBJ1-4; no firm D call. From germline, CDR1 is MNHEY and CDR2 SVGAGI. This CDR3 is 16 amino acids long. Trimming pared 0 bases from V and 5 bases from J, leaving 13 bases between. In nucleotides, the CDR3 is TGTGCCAGCAGTTACTCGTTCGGGTACAAAAATGAAAAACTGTTTTTT. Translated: CASSYSFGYKNEKLFF.

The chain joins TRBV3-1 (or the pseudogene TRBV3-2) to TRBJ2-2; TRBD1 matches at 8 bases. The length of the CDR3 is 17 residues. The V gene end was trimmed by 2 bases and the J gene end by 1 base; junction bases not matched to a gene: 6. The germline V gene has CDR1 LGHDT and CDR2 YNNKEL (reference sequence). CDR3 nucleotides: TGTGCCAGCAGCCAATATGGAGGACAGGGGAACACCGGGGAGCTGTTTTTT. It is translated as CASSQYGGQGNTGELFF.

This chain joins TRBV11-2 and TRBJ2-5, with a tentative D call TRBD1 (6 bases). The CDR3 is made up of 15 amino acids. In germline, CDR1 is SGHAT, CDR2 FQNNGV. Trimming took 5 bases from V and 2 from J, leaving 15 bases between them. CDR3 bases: TGTGCCAGCAGCCGAACTATAGGACAGCAAGAGACCCAGTACTTC. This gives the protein CASSRTIGQQETQYF.

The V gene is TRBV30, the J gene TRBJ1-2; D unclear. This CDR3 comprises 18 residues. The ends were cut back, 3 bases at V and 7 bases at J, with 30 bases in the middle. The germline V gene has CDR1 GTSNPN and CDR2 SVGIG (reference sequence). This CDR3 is CAWSHYIPGSKFSIGYTF. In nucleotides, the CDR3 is TGTGCCTGGAGCCATTACATTCCGGGCTCCAAGTTCTCCATTGGCTACACCTTC.

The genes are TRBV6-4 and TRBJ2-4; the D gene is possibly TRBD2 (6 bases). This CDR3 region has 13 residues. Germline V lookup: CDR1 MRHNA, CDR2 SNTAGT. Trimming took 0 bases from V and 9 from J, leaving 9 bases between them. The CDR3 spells CASSDSNGGIQYF. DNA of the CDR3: TGTGCCAGCAGTGACTCGAACGGGGGCATTCAGTACTTC.

The CDR3 reads CASSSGTNENTIYF. In DNA, the CDR3 is TGTGCCAGCAGTTCCGGGACAAACGAAAACACCATATATTTT. The chain couples TRBV28 to TRBJ1-3, with TRBD1 as a possible D gene (6 bases). The ends were cut back, 4 bases at V and 6 bases at J, with 13 bases in the middle. The germline CDR1 and CDR2 sequences are MDHEN and SYDVKM. The CDR3 has 14 amino acids.